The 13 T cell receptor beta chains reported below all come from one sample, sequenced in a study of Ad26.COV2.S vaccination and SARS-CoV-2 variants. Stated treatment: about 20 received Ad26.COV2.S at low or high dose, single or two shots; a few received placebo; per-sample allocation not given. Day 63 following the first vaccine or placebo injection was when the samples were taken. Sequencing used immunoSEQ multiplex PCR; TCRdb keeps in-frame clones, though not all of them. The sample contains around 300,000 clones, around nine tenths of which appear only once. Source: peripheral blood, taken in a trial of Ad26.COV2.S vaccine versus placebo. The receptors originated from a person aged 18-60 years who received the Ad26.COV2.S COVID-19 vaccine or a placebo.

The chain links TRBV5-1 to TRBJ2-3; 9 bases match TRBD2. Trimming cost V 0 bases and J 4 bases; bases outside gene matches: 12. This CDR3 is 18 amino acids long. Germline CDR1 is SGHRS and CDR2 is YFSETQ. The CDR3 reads CASSLVAGGPSDPDTQYF. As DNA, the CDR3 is TGCGCCAGCAGCTTGGTTGCGGGAGGGCCGTCTGATCCAGATACGCAGTATTTT.

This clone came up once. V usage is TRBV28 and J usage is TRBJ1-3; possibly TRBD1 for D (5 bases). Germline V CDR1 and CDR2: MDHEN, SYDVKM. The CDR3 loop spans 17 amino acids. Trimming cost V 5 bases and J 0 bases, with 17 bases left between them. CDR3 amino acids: CASSPWTPGFSGNTIYF. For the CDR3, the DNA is TGTGCCAGCAGTCCCTGGACACCTGGTTTCTCTGGAAACACCATATATTTT.

This CDR3 reads CASSVSGRGVPGELFF. As DNA, the CDR3 is TGTGCCAGCAGCGTATCGGGGCGAGGTGTCCCCGGGGAGCTGTTTTTT. The chain links TRBV9 to TRBJ2-2; D could derive from TRBD1 or TRBD2 (5 bases each). V lost 1 base to trimming and J lost 6 bases, with 16 bases between them. Germline V gives CDR1 SGDLS, CDR2 YYNGEE. There are 16 residues in the CDR3.

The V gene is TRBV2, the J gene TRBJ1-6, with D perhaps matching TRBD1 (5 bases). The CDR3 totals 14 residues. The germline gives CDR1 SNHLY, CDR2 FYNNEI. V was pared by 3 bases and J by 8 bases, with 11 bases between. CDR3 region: CASSDRVVYSPLHF. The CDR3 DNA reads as TGTGCCAGCAGTGACAGGGTAGTATATTCACCCCTCCACTTT.

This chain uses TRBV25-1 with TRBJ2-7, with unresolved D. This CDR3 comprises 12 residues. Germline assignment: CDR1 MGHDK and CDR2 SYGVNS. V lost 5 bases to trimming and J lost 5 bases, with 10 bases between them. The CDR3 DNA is TGTGCCAGCAGTCAAGGGTACAACGAGCAGTACTTC. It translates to CASSQGYNEQYF.

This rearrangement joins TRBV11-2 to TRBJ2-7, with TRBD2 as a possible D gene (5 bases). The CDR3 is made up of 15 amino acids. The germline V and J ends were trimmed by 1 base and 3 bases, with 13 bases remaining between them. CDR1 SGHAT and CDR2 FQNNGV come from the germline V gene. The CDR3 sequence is CASSLAGGLYYEQYF. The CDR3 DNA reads TGTGCCAGCAGCTTAGCAGGAGGTTTATACTACGAGCAGTACTTC. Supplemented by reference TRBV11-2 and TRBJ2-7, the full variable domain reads EAGVAQSPRYKIIEKRQSVAFWCNPISGHATLYWYQQILGQGPKLLIQFQNNGVVDDSQLPKDRFSAERLKGVDSTLKIQPAKLEDSAVYLCASSLAGGLYYEQYFGPGTRLTVT.

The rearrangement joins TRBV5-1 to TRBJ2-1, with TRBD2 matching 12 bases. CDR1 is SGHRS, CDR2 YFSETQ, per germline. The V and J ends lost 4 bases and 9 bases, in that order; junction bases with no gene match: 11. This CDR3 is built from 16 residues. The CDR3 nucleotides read TGCGCCAGCAGCAGCCTAGCGGGGGGGCGAGTTGCTGAGCAGTTCTTC. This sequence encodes CASSSLAGGRVAEQFF.

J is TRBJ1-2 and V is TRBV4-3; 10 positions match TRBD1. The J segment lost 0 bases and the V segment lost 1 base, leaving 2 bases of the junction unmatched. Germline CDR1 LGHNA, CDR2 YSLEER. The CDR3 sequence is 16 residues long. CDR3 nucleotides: TGCGCCAGCAGCCAAGGACAGGGGGCGCCTAACTATGGCTACACCTTC. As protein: CASSQGQGAPNYGYTF.

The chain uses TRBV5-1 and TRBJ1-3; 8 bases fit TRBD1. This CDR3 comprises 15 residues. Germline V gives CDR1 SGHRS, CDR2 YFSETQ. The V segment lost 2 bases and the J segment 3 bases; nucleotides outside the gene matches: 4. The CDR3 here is CASSFDRGFGNTIYF. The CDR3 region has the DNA TGCGCCAGCAGCTTTGACAGGGGCTTTGGAAACACCATATATTTT.

CDR3 sequence reads: CVRSLARRGTVQETQYF. The CDR3 coding sequence is TGTGTCAGAAGCTTAGCGCGACGGGGAACGGTACAAGAGACCCAGTACTTC. The V gene is TRBV7-5, the J gene TRBJ2-5; whether TRBD2, the table's D call, matches the DNA was not checked. TRBV7-5 is a listed pseudogene. This CDR3 region has 17 residues.

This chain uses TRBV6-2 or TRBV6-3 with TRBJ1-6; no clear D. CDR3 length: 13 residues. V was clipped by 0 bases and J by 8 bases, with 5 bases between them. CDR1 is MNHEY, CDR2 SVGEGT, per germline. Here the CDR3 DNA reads TGTGCCAGCAGTTACTCAACGCATTCACCCCTCCACTTT. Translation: CASSYSTHSPLHF.

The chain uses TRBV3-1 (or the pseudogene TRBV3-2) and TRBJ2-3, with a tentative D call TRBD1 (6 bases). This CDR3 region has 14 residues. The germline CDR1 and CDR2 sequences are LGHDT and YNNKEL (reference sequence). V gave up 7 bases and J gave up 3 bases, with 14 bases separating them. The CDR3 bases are TGTGCCAGCAAGAAGGGGGAAGGGACAGATACGCAGTATTTT. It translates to CASKKGEGTDTQYF.

CDR3 in DNA: TGTGCCAGCAGCTTATCGGGGGTCGAGACCCAGTACTTC. Encoded protein: CASSLSGVETQYF. The rearrangement uses TRBV7-9 and TRBJ2-5, with TRBD2 as a possible D gene (6 bases). Trimming left V 2 bases short and J 5 bases short, with 9 bases between. CDR3 size: 13 residues. Germline V gene sequence: CDR1 SEHNR, CDR2 FQNEAQ (reference sequence).